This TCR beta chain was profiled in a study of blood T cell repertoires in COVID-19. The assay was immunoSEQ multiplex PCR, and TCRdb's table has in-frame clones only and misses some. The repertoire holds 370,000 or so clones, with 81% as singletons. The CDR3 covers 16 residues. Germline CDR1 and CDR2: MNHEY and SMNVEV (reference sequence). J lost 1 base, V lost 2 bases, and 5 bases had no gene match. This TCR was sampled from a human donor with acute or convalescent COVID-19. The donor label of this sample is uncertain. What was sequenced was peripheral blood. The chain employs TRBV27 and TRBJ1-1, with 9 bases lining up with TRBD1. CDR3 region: CASSLTPGQGNTEAFF. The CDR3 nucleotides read TGTGCCAGCAGTTTAACGCCGGGACAGGGGAACACTGAAGCTTTCTTT.